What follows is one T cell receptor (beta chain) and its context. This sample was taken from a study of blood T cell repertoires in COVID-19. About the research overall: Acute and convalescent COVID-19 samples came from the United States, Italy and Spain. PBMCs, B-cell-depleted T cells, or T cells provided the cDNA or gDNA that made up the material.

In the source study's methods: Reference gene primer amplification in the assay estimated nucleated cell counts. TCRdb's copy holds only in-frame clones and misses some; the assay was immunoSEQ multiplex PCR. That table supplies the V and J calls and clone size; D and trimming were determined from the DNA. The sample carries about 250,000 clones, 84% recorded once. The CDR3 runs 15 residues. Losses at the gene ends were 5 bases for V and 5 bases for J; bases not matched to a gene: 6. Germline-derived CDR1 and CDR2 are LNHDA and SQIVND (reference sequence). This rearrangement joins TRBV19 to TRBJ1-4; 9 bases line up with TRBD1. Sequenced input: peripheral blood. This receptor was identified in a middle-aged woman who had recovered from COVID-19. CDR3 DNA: TGTGCCAGTAGTCTATCCGGGACAGGGAATGAAAAACTGTTTTTT. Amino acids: CASSLSGTGNEKLFF.